These 30 T cell receptor beta chains originate from one sample sequenced in a study of T cells after yellow fever vaccination. Via MiXCR, TCRdb re-called the 5' RACE reads, giving one row per CDR3 protein. The profile shows 500,000 to 650,000 distinct CDR3 sequences, 12% of them singletons. The starting material was PBMCs, obtained on the day of the yellow fever booster vaccination. The source is a man aged 25-45 years who received the YFV17D yellow fever vaccine.

In its sample, this clonotype was seen a few times. V usage is TRBV28 and J usage is TRBJ2-6; D remains unclear. Trimming left V 7 bases short and J 0 bases short, with 19 bases between. The germline V gene has CDR1 MDHEN and CDR2 SYDVKM. This CDR3 contains 18 residues. CDR3 sequence (DNA): TGTGCCAGCACGAGTCTTACAAAAGGTTTCTCTGGGGCCAACGTCCTGACTTTC. Protein product: CASTSLTKGFSGANVLTF.

This clonotype was observed a few times. This rearrangement joins TRBV9 to TRBJ2-7, with 9 bases identical to TRBD2. Looked up from germline, CDR1 is SGDLS and CDR2 is YYNGEE. Trimming cost V 7 bases and J 4 bases; bases outside gene matches: 6. The CDR3 is 13 residues long. Here the CDR3 reads CASDSGSGYEQYF. Here the CDR3 DNA reads TGTGCCAGCGATAGCGGGAGTGGGTACGAGCAGTACTTC.

This clonotype has more than one count but fewer than ten. CDR3 nucleotide sequence: TGTGCCAGCAGGACGGGACAGGGAATCCAGTACTTC. It codes for CASRTGQGIQYF. The chain employs TRBV6-5 and TRBJ2-5, with 9 positions matching TRBD1. V was pared by 6 bases and J by 10 bases, with 6 bases of the junction left unmatched. CDR3 length equals 12 residues. Germline V lookup: CDR1 MNHEY, CDR2 SVGAGI.

The V call is TRBV10-1, the J call TRBJ2-2, with D possibly matching TRBD1 (6 bases). Trimming left V 8 bases short and J 3 bases short, with 13 bases between. Germline V gene data show CDR1 as WNHNN and CDR2 as SYGVQD (reference sequence). CDR3 length equals 14 residues. The CDR3 bases are TGCGCCAGCGGGCCAGGGGACGACACCGGGGAGCTGTTTTTT. This gives the protein CASGPGDDTGELFF.

In its sample, this clonotype was seen a few times. CDR3 sequence: CASSSLARSTDTQYF. In DNA form, the CDR3 reads TGTGCCAGCAGTTCTCTAGCGCGTAGCACAGATACGCAGTATTTT. The chain combines TRBV6-2 or TRBV6-3 with TRBJ2-3; D is possibly TRBD2 (6 bases). V lost 4 bases, J lost 0 bases, and 11 bases lay in between. Germline V gene sequence: CDR1 MNHEY, CDR2 SVGEGT. The CDR3 spans 15 residues.

The chain links TRBV7-2 to TRBJ1-5; no reliable D call. The V gene lost 5 bases and the J gene lost 5 bases, with 13 bases spanning the gap. This CDR3 spans 14 amino acids. Germline assignment: CDR1 SGHTA and CDR2 FQGNSA. In nucleotides, the CDR3 is TGTGCCAGCAGCGATTCTGGTCGGCATCAGCCCCAGCATTTT. Residues: CASSDSGRHQPQHF.

This clonotype was picked up one time. The chain carries TRBV20-1 and TRBJ2-1, with 9 positions matching TRBD2. From germline, CDR1 is DFQATT and CDR2 SNEGSKA (reference sequence). The CDR3 consists of 14 residues. The V and J ends lost 1 base and 4 bases, in that order; junction bases with no gene match: 2. CDR3 coding DNA: TGCAGTGCTAGAGTTAGCGGGAGATACAATGAGCAGTTCTTC. Translated: CSARVSGRYNEQFF.

The rearrangement joins TRBV19 to TRBJ2-1; unclear D gene. Germline CDR1 and CDR2: LNHDA and SQIVND (reference sequence). The CDR3 totals 14 residues. Trimming pared 3 bases from V and 2 bases from J, leaving 8 bases between. The CDR3 protein is CASSIPGPYNEQFF. The CDR3 coding sequence is TGTGCCAGTAGTATCCCCGGACCCTACAATGAGCAGTTCTTC.

This clonotype was recorded a few times. The chain combines TRBV4-3 with TRBJ1-4; tentatively, D is TRBD1 (5 bases). The CDR3 spans 15 residues. Germline V gene sequence: CDR1 LGHNA, CDR2 YSLEER. Trimming shortened V by 5 bases and J by 4 bases, and 14 bases separated the two germline ends. The CDR3 protein is CASSYRTEDNEKLFF. DNA for the CDR3: TGCGCCAGCAGCTACAGGACGGAAGATAATGAAAAACTGTTTTTT.

This clonotype showed up just a few times. The chain employs TRBV5-1 and TRBJ1-1; the D is unclear. CDR3 length: 15 residues. Trimming took off 3 bases at V and 3 bases at J, with 15 bases between the two ends. Germline CDR1 SGHRS, CDR2 YFSETQ. The CDR3 nucleotides read TGCGCCAGCAGCTCCCTCGGGGTTCCGGACACTGAAGCTTTCTTT. Protein sequence: CASSSLGVPDTEAFF.

On this clonotype: A junction boundary mismatches the germline segment, possibly from a read error. The rearrangement uses TRBV5-1 and TRBJ2-3, with D perhaps TRBD2 (5 bases). CDR1 is SGHRS and CDR2 is YFSETQ in the germline V gene. The CDR3 is 15 amino acids. CDR3: CASSLASGGRDTQYF. CDR3 coding DNA: TGCGCCAGCAGTTTGGCCAGCGGTGGGAGAGATACGCAGTATTTT. Full variable domain (missing parts from reference TRBV5-1 and TRBJ2-3): KAGVTQTPRYLIKTRGQQVTLSCSPISGHRSVSWYQQTPGQGLQFLFEYFSETQRNKGNFPGRFSGRQFSNSRSEMNVSTLELGDSALYLCASSLASGGRDTQYFGPGTRLTVL.

This clonotype has only a few counts. The chain uses TRBV6-1 and TRBJ2-3, with TRBD2 matching over 9 bases. Germline CDR1 MNHNS, CDR2 SASEGT. The CDR3 extends over 14 amino acids. Trimming cost V 6 bases and J 4 bases; bases outside gene matches: 5. The CDR3 DNA reads as TGTGCCAGCAGAATTAGCGGGAGTGCAGATACGCAGTATTTT. It codes for CASRISGSADTQYF.

This clonotype occurred a few times. The J gene is TRBJ1-1, the V gene TRBV14, with no clear D. The ends were cut back, 3 bases at V and 0 bases at J, with 8 bases in the middle. Germline V gene data show CDR1 as SGHDN and CDR2 as FVKESK. This CDR3 spans 14 amino acids. The CDR3 nucleotides read TGTGCCAGCAGCCACAGGCCCCTGAACACTGAAGCTTTCTTT. It yields the protein CASSHRPLNTEAFF.

This clonotype was counted between two and nine times. The V gene is TRBV10-3, the J gene TRBJ2-1; TRBD1 might be the D (5 bases). The CDR3 contains 14 residues. Germline assignment: CDR1 ENHRY and CDR2 SYGVKD. The V gene lost 3 bases and the J gene lost 8 bases, with 14 bases spanning the gap. The CDR3 DNA follows: TGTGCCATCAGTGAAAAGGGGCTATCTGATGAGCAGTTCTTC. This gives the protein CAISEKGLSDEQFF.

The sample holds many counts of this clonotype. The chain recombines TRBV6-5 with TRBJ1-1, with a possible D match to TRBD1 (6 bases). The CDR3 extends over 12 amino acids. V lost 6 bases and J lost 5, with 10 bases in between. Germline V CDR1 and CDR2: MNHEY, SVGAGI. The CDR3 protein is CASRKGGTEAFF. CDR3 in DNA: TGTGCCAGCAGGAAGGGGGGGACTGAAGCTTTCTTT.

In its sample, this clonotype was seen many times. The chain links TRBV7-6 to TRBJ2-1; 9 nucleotides match TRBD2. This CDR3 has 12 residues. The V gene end was trimmed by 5 bases and the J gene end by 10 bases; junction bases not matched to a gene: 3. Germline V lookup: CDR1 SGHVS, CDR2 FNYEAQ. CDR3 bases: TGTGCCAGCAGCCTTACTAGCGGGGAGCAGTTCTTC. It is translated as CASSLTSGEQFF.

This clonotype showed up just a few times. The CDR3 sequence is CASSPPSSGREDTQYF. The CDR3 DNA reads TGTGCCAGCTCACCACCGTCCAGCGGGAGAGAAGATACGCAGTATTTT. V gene TRBV18 combines with J gene TRBJ2-3, with 8 nucleotides matching TRBD2. V trimming: 0 bases; J trimming: 5 bases; junction bases outside the gene matches: 7. Germline loops: CDR1 KGHSH, CDR2 LQKENI. The CDR3 consists of 16 residues.

This clonotype was recorded a few times. The chain couples TRBV20-1 to TRBJ2-7; TRBD2 matches 14 bases. The germline CDR1 and CDR2 sequences are DFQATT and SNEGSKA (reference sequence). The CDR3 is 15 residues long. The V gene end was trimmed by 2 bases and the J gene end by 9 bases; junction bases not matched to a gene: 9. CDR3 region: CSARRGGLAGVGQYF. CDR3 DNA: TGCAGTGCTAGACGAGGGGGACTAGCGGGAGTCGGGCAGTACTTC.

At least ten counts were recorded for this clonotype. The chain combines TRBV6-2 or TRBV6-3 with TRBJ2-4, with a weak D call TRBD1 (6 bases). The length of the CDR3 is 14 residues. V was pared by 6 bases and J by 5 bases, with 14 bases between. Per the germline V gene, CDR1 is MNHEY and CDR2 is SVGEGT. In DNA, the CDR3 is TGTGCCAGCAGCCCCTTCAACAGGGAAAACATTCAGTACTTC. This sequence encodes CASSPFNRENIQYF.

The J gene is TRBJ2-5, the V gene TRBV12-3 or TRBV12-4, with 8 positions matching TRBD1. The CDR3 totals 15 residues. Trimming at V came to 6 bases and at J to 2 bases, leaving 8 bases not matched to a gene. CDR3 coding DNA: TGTGCCAGCAGCCGGAACGGACAGGGACAAGAGACCCAGTACTTC. Translating gives CASSRNGQGQETQYF.

This clonotype showed up just a few times. The V and J genes are TRBV27 and TRBJ2-3; D uncertain. The CDR3 is 14 amino acids. Germline CDR1 reads MNHEY; CDR2 reads SMNVEV (reference sequence). Trimming left V 4 bases short and J 0 bases short, with 8 bases between. CDR3 residues: CASSSGYSTDTQYF. In DNA form, the CDR3 reads TGTGCCAGCAGTTCAGGATATAGCACAGATACGCAGTATTTT.

This rearrangement joins TRBV5-1 to TRBJ1-3; D unresolved. The CDR3 has 14 amino acids. The germline V and J ends were trimmed by 2 bases and 0 bases, with 6 bases remaining between them. Germline CDR1 reads SGHRS; CDR2 reads YFSETQ. The DNA of the CDR3 is TGCGCCAGCAGCTTCGACAACTCTGGAAACACCATATATTTT. It encodes CASSFDNSGNTIYF.

This clonotype was seen a few times. This sequence joins TRBV5-6 and TRBJ1-2, with a weak D call TRBD1 (6 bases). This CDR3 has 14 amino acids. Germline V gives CDR1 SGHDT, CDR2 YYEEEE. Trimming pared 0 bases from V and 4 bases from J, leaving 10 bases between. Here the CDR3 DNA reads TGTGCCAGCAGCTTGGCTGGACAGCCCTATGGCTACACCTTC. It yields the protein CASSLAGQPYGYTF.

This clonotype was recorded a few times. The chain joins TRBV5-5 to TRBJ2-7; D remains ambiguous. The germline CDR1 and CDR2 sequences are SGHKS and YYEKEE (reference sequence). Trimming cost V 4 bases and J 3 bases, with 8 bases left between them. The CDR3 spans 12 residues. The CDR3 DNA reads as TGTGCCAGCAGCAGACAAATCTACGAGCAGTACTTC. It translates to CASSRQIYEQYF. The variable domain in full, with the rest retrieved from reference TRBV5-5 and TRBJ2-7, is DAGVTQSPTHLIKTRGQQVTLRCSPISGHKSVSWYQQVLGQGPQFIFQYYEKEERGRGNFPDRFSARQFPNYSSELNVNALLLGDSALYLCASSRQIYEQYFGPGTRLTVT.

The chain is built from TRBV28 and TRBJ2-7; D tentatively reads TRBD1 or TRBD2 (7 bases each). V was pared by 3 bases and J by 2 bases, with 17 bases between. Germline values: CDR1 MDHEN, CDR2 SYDVKM. This CDR3 has 16 amino acids. CDR3 nucleotide sequence: TGTGCCAGCAGTTTCCTCGGCAGGGGGGGTACCTACGAGCAGTACTTC. This sequence encodes CASSFLGRGGTYEQYF.

There are a few counts of this clonotype. This sequence joins TRBV5-6 and TRBJ1-2; D not certain. Looked up from germline, CDR1 is SGHDT and CDR2 is YYEEEE. Trimming took off 3 bases at V and 0 bases at J, with 18 bases between the two ends. The CDR3 sequence is 17 residues long. CDR3 loop: CASSSLVQGFSNYGYTF. In DNA, the CDR3 is TGTGCCAGCAGCTCCCTAGTACAAGGTTTTTCTAACTATGGCTACACCTTC.

There are a few counts of this clonotype. The chain combines TRBV4-2 with TRBJ2-5; no clear D gene. Germline-derived CDR1 and CDR2 are LGHNA and YNFKEQ. Trimming cost V 1 base and J 3 bases, with 9 bases left between them. This CDR3 comprises 14 residues. CDR3 sequence reads: CASSQGPSEETQYF. The CDR3, as DNA: TGTGCCAGCAGCCAAGGTCCCAGCGAAGAGACCCAGTACTTC.

This clonotype was counted a few times. CDR3 DNA sequence: TGTGCCAGTAACAGGAGGGGACAGGCATACAATGAGCAGTTCTTC. Its translation: CASNRRGQAYNEQFF. V and J are TRBV19 and TRBJ2-1; 8 bases are a match to TRBD1. CDR3 length: 15 amino acids. Looked up from germline, CDR1 is LNHDA and CDR2 is SQIVND (reference sequence). V shed 7 bases, J shed 4 bases, and the junction held 9 bases outside the gene matches.

In its sample, this clonotype was seen many times. This chain uses TRBV5-1 with TRBJ2-5; no clear D. From germline, CDR1 is SGHRS and CDR2 YFSETQ. Between the trimmed V and J ends, which lost 0 bases and 4 bases, there was a span of 7 bases. There are 13 residues in the CDR3. Here the CDR3 reads CASSLGAGETQYF. The CDR3 DNA reads TGCGCCAGCAGCTTGGGGGCAGGAGAGACCCAGTACTTC. Based on the CDR3 plus reference TRBV5-1 and TRBJ2-5, the full variable domain is KAGVTQTPRYLIKTRGQQVTLSCSPISGHRSVSWYQQTPGQGLQFLFEYFSETQRNKGNFPGRFSGRQFSNSRSEMNVSTLELGDSALYLCASSLGAGETQYFGPGTRLLVL.

V is TRBV19 and J is TRBJ2-1; D is perhaps TRBD2 (6 bases). The CDR3 totals 15 residues. The ends were cut back, 4 bases at V and 4 bases at J, with 14 bases in the middle. Germline V gene lookup returns CDR1 LNHDA and CDR2 SQIVND (reference sequence). The CDR3 loop reads CASSKGTGPYNEQFF. In DNA, the CDR3 is TGTGCCAGTAGTAAAGGGACTGGACCATACAATGAGCAGTTCTTC.